The next 22 T cell receptor beta chains were all read from a single sample in a study of blood T cell repertoires in COVID-19 (TCRdb year 2020). Library generation was performed with the immunoSEQ multiplex PCR assay. The table comes from immuneACCESS by way of TCRdb, which keeps in-frame sequences with V and J called. Part of the clones is missing from these tables; in studies checked, under half for an unresolved V gene and the rest for unknown reasons. The sample records about 84,000 clones, approximately 86% of which are singletons. The top ten hold 25% to 30% of the sample. Sequencing was carried out using peripheral blood. These receptor sequences come from a woman of 80 years or more with acute or convalescent COVID-19.

The chain carries TRBV24-1 and TRBJ2-1; 8 nucleotides match TRBD2. The CDR3 has 15 amino acids. The J segment lost 9 bases and the V segment lost 7 bases, leaving 13 bases of the junction unmatched. Germline V gene sequence: CDR1 KGHDR, CDR2 SFDVKD. The CDR3 reads CATSVAGSGFSEQFF. CDR3 nucleotides: TGTGCCACCAGCGTAGCGGGGTCGGGGTTCAGTGAGCAGTTCTTC.

The CDR3 nucleotides read TGTGCCAGTAGTATGAGTGCAGGGGAGACCTATGGCTACACCTTC. As protein: CASSMSAGETYGYTF. The chain employs TRBV19 and TRBJ1-2; maybe TRBD1 (6 bases). From germline, CDR1 is LNHDA and CDR2 SQIVND (reference sequence). The CDR3 spans 15 residues. V lost 3 bases and J lost 4, with 15 bases in between. Full variable domain (rest looked up from reference TRBV19 and TRBJ1-2): DGGITQSPKYLFRKEGQNVTLSCEQNLNHDAMYWYRQDPGQGLRLIYYSQIVNDFQKGDIAEGYSVSREKKESFPLTVTSAQKNPTAFYLCASSMSAGETYGYTFGSGTRLTVV.

The rearrangement joins TRBV10-3 to TRBJ2-7; D is possibly TRBD1 (6 bases). Trimming removed 2 bases from V and 4 bases from J, with 12 bases in between. Per germline, CDR1 ENHRY and CDR2 SYGVKD. The CDR3 extends over 14 amino acids. CDR3 sequence reads: CAISEGTQGYEQYF. DNA for the CDR3: TGTGCCATCAGTGAGGGGACGCAGGGGTACGAGCAGTACTTC.

The CDR3 DNA reads TGTGCCAGCAGTCCACAGGGGGCTATCTCTGGAAACACCATATATTTT. Translating it yields CASSPQGAISGNTIYF. The rearrangement links TRBV2 to TRBJ1-3; 9 nucleotides align to TRBD1. This CDR3 is built from 16 residues. The germline CDR1 and CDR2 sequences are SNHLY and FYNNEI. The ends lost 5 bases at V and 0 bases at J; junction bases unmatched: 5.

The chain has TRBV4-2 and TRBJ1-3, with a weak D call TRBD1 (6 bases). Trimming removed 0 bases at V and 2 bases at J, with 14 bases between. Per the germline V gene, CDR1 is LGHNA and CDR2 is YNFKEQ. CDR3 size: 17 residues. For the CDR3, the DNA is TGTGCCAGCAGCCAAGAGGTAACAGGGACTACTGGAAACACCATATATTTT. As protein: CASSQEVTGTTGNTIYF.

In this sample, this clone turned up once. The gene calls are TRBV6-4 and TRBJ2-3; 12 nucleotides align to TRBD2. This CDR3 region has 15 residues. Losses at the gene ends were 6 bases for V and 4 bases for J; bases not matched to a gene: 5. Germline V CDR1 and CDR2: MRHNA, SNTAGT. Here the CDR3 reads CASRRLAGDPDTQYF. DNA of the CDR3: TGTGCCAGCAGAAGACTAGCGGGAGACCCAGATACGCAGTATTTT.

This clone was seen only a few times. The chain combines TRBV5-1 with TRBJ2-1; the match to TRBD2 covers 8 bases. This CDR3 is 16 amino acids long. V lost 4 bases and J lost 9; bases outside the gene matches: 15. Germline CDR1 and CDR2: SGHRS and YFSETQ. The CDR3, as DNA: TGCGCCAGCAGCCAGGAACCCGCGGGGGGCCTGAGTGAGCAGTTCTTC. Protein: CASSQEPAGGLSEQFF. The full variable domain, rest sourced from reference TRBV5-1 and TRBJ2-1, is KAGVTQTPRYLIKTRGQQVTLSCSPISGHRSVSWYQQTPGQGLQFLFEYFSETQRNKGNFPGRFSGRQFSNSRSEMNVSTLELGDSALYLCASSQEPAGGLSEQFFGPGTRLTVL.

CDR3 residues: CASSSKREGLGETQYF. The CDR3, as DNA: TGTGCCAGCAGCTCGAAGCGGGAGGGTCTTGGGGAGACCCAGTACTTC. This sequence joins TRBV5-6 and TRBJ2-5; 10 bases match TRBD2. This CDR3 spans 16 amino acids. V shed 3 bases, J shed 5 bases, and the junction held 10 bases outside the gene matches. Germline CDR1 and CDR2: SGHDT and YYEEEE.

This chain joins TRBV9 and TRBJ1-4; D ambiguous. The germline CDR1 and CDR2 sequences are SGDLS and YYNGEE. Trimming pared 4 bases from V and 0 bases from J, leaving 7 bases between. CDR3 length: 14 amino acids. The CDR3 DNA is TGTGCCAGCAGCCCGTCAGCAACTAATGAAAAACTGTTTTTT. Protein: CASSPSATNEKLFF.

The chain couples TRBV6-2 or TRBV6-3 to TRBJ2-7, with 8 bases matching TRBD1. The CDR3 spans 13 residues. CDR1 and CDR2 (germline): MNHEY, SVGEGT. V trimming: 5 bases; J trimming: 2 bases; junction bases outside the gene matches: 2. CDR3 coding DNA: TGTGCCAGCAGTGACAGGGGACCCTACGAGCAGTACTTC. Translation gives CASSDRGPYEQYF.

This clone was seen only a few times. This rearrangement joins TRBV6-2 or TRBV6-3 to TRBJ2-1; D is possibly TRBD2 (5 bases). V shed 2 bases and J shed 4 bases, with 12 bases lying between them. The germline gives CDR1 MNHEY, CDR2 SVGEGT. The CDR3 length is 15 residues. DNA for the CDR3: TGTGCCAGCAGTTACGGCGGGTCACGATACAATGAGCAGTTCTTC. Protein sequence: CASSYGGSRYNEQFF.

The genes are TRBV3-1 (or the pseudogene TRBV3-2) and TRBJ1-2; no reliable D call. The CDR3 covers 13 residues. Germline V gives CDR1 LGHDT, CDR2 YNNKEL (reference sequence). V was pared by 4 bases and J by 8 bases, with 14 bases between. The CDR3 sequence is CASSPERLAGYTF. CDR3 DNA: TGTGCCAGCAGCCCGGAAAGACTGGCGGGCTACACCTTC.

This rearrangement joins TRBV5-4 to TRBJ2-1; TRBD2 aligns across 8 bases. The V and J ends lost 2 bases and 1 base, in that order; junction bases with no gene match: 2. CDR3 size: 15 residues. Germline CDR1 and CDR2: SGHNT and YYREEE (reference sequence). CDR3 bases: TGTGCCAGCAGCTTAGCGGGAGCGTCCTACAATGAGCAGTTCTTC. Its translation is CASSLAGASYNEQFF.

The chain combines TRBV9 with TRBJ2-3; 11 bases align to TRBD2. V lost 0 bases to trimming and J lost 6 bases; unmatched junction nucleotides: 9. CDR3 length: 17 residues. Germline-derived CDR1 and CDR2 are SGDLS and YYNGEE. CDR3 sequence: CASSVEVAGGGLDTQYF. CDR3 DNA: TGTGCCAGCAGCGTAGAGGTAGCGGGAGGGGGGCTGGATACGCAGTATTTT.

The chain has TRBV5-1 and TRBJ1-2; the D gene is possibly TRBD1 (5 bases). Germline lookup yields CDR1 SGHRS and CDR2 YFSETQ. Trimming took off 0 bases at V and 6 bases at J, with 9 bases between the two ends. CDR3 length: 13 residues. The CDR3 nucleotides read TGCGCCAGCAGCTTGGGGACAAGGGATGGCTACACCTTC. Protein: CASSLGTRDGYTF.

V gene TRBV11-2 combines with J gene TRBJ2-7, with D possibly being TRBD1 (5 bases). The V and J ends lost 7 bases and 0 bases respectively, with 16 bases between them. This CDR3 region has 15 residues. Looked up from germline, CDR1 is SGHAT and CDR2 is FQNNGV. Written as DNA, the CDR3 is TGTGCCAGCACACCAGGGTTTACGAGCTCCTACGAGCAGTACTTC. Protein product: CASTPGFTSSYEQYF.

The rearrangement uses TRBV3-1 (or the pseudogene TRBV3-2) and TRBJ1-5, with D unclear. Germline-derived CDR1 and CDR2 are LGHDT and YNNKEL (reference sequence). The V gene lost 0 bases and the J gene lost 3 bases, with 6 bases spanning the gap. The CDR3 has 14 residues. The CDR3 DNA sequence: TGTGCCAGCAGCCAAGATGGACTCAATCAGCCCCAGCATTTT. Amino acid sequence: CASSQDGLNQPQHF.

The chain links TRBV4-3 to TRBJ2-3; D is unclear. This CDR3 is built from 13 residues. V was pared by 2 bases and J by 6 bases, with 9 bases between. Germline-derived CDR1 and CDR2 are LGHNA and YSLEER. CDR3 amino acids: CASSQSLSDTQYF. The CDR3 nucleotides read TGCGCCAGCAGCCAATCCTTGTCGGATACGCAGTATTTT.

The J gene is TRBJ1-5, the V gene TRBV12-5; no firm D call. V lost 8 bases and J 0 bases, leaving 11 bases between the germline ends. Germline V gene lookup returns CDR1 LGHNT and CDR2 FRNRAP. The CDR3 loop spans 14 amino acids. CDR3 nucleotides: TGTGCTAGTATGATAACTTATAGCAATCAGCCCCAGCATTTT. Translated: CASMITYSNQPQHF.

This sequence joins TRBV7-9 and TRBJ2-5; perhaps TRBD2 as D (5 bases). This CDR3 is 14 amino acids long. Per the germline V gene, CDR1 is SEHNR and CDR2 is FQNEAQ (reference sequence). With 0 bases removed from V and 2 bases from J, the gap between germline ends came to 7 bases. The CDR3, as DNA: TGTGCCAGCAGCTTAGCATCGGGACAAGAGACCCAGTACTTC. It is translated as CASSLASGQETQYF.

V is TRBV28 and J is TRBJ1-4; 11 positions agree with TRBD1. The CDR3 is 15 residues long. Germline values: CDR1 MDHEN, CDR2 SYDVKM. J gave up 8 bases and V 6 bases, and 8 bases lay outside the gene matches. The CDR3 reads CASSAGQGAWEKLFF. The CDR3 nucleotides read TGTGCCAGCAGCGCTGGACAGGGGGCTTGGGAAAAACTGTTTTTT.

The chain carries TRBV19 and TRBJ1-3, with a weak D call TRBD1 (6 bases). Germline loops: CDR1 LNHDA, CDR2 SQIVND (reference sequence). V was cut by 8 bases and J by 0 bases, with 14 bases left in between. This CDR3 contains 15 residues. The CDR3 region is CASRKGGSSGNTIYF. The CDR3 DNA follows: TGTGCCAGTCGCAAGGGGGGGAGCTCTGGAAACACCATATATTTT. The entire variable domain, with the rest obtained from reference TRBV19 and TRBJ1-3, is as follows: DGGITQSPKYLFRKEGQNVTLSCEQNLNHDAMYWYRQDPGQGLRLIYYSQIVNDFQKGDIAEGYSVSREKKESFPLTVTSAQKNPTAFYLCASRKGGSSGNTIYFGEGSWLTVV.